A selection of T cell receptor beta chains follows, all from one sample in a study of T cell responses to AZD1222 COVID-19 vaccine. Using immunoSEQ multiplex PCR, the repertoire was profiled, and TCRdb retains in-frame clones only, with some absent. The sample contains tens of thousands of clones, roughly 90% of which appear only once. Material: peripheral blood, obtained on day 0 of AZD1222 vaccination. The receptors come from an adult in good health. CDR3s include the opening cysteine and the closing phenylalanine or tryptophan. A D gene is named only where the DNA matches it firmly. Only some rows state a clone size, as once, few, many or a class for expanded clones.

CDR3	DNA	size	V	J	D
CASTPGTGSNQPQHF	TGTGCCAGTACCCCCGGGACAGGTAGCAATCAGCCCCAGCATTTT	NA	TRBV19	TRBJ1-5	TRBD1
CAWSGTDNQPQHF	TGTGCCTGGTCCGGGACCGACAATCAGCCCCAGCATTTT	NA	TRBV30	TRBJ1-5	NA
CASSGRGGDPTRQYF	TGTGCCAGCAGTGGACGGGGAGGGGATCCTACGAGGCAGTACTTC	NA	TRBV6-4	TRBJ2-7	TRBD2
CATTGTVRSYEQYF	TGTGCCACAACCGGGACAGTTCGTTCCTACGAGCAGTACTTC	NA	TRBV10-3	TRBJ2-7	TRBD1
CASSEGRGGRNTEAFF	TGCGCCAGCAGTGAGGGCCGGGGGGGGAGGAACACTGAAGCTTTCTTT	NA	TRBV10-2	TRBJ1-1	NA
CASSTIYRLTLFF	TGTGCCAGCAGCACGATCTACCGGTTAACGTTGTTTTTT	few	TRBV7-4	TRBJ1-4	NA
CASSIRGGWTDTQYF	TGTGCCAGCAGCATTCGGGGGGGTTGGACAGATACGCAGTATTTT	NA	TRBV13	TRBJ2-3	TRBD2
CASSPAETQYF	TGTGCCAGCTCACCCGCGGAGACCCAGTACTTC	NA	TRBV18	TRBJ2-5	NA
CASSLGSYNSPLHF	TGTGCCAGCAGCCTGGGGTCCTATAATTCACCCCTCCACTTT	NA	TRBV9	TRBJ1-6	NA
CASSAAGQGNSPLHF	TGCGCCAGCAGCGCCGCGGGACAGGGGAATTCACCCCTCCACTTT	NA	TRBV5-1	TRBJ1-6	TRBD1
CATRERGVANTGELFF	TGTGCCACCAGAGAGCGGGGGGTTGCGAACACCGGGGAGCTGTTTTTT	NA	TRBV27	TRBJ2-2	TRBD2
CAVTWGSYNSPLHF	TGTGCCGTAACGTGGGGCTCCTATAATTCACCCCTCCACTTT	NA	TRBV30	TRBJ1-6	NA
CASSPIGGYSNQPQHF	TGTGCCAGCTCACCAATCGGGGGGTATAGCAATCAGCCCCAGCATTTT	NA	TRBV18	TRBJ1-5	NA
CASTGLSNYGYTF	TGTGCCAGCACCGGACTGAGTAACTATGGCTACACCTTC	NA	TRBV2	TRBJ1-2	NA
CATRGGNPHQPQHF	TGTGCCACCAGAGGAGGGAATCCGCATCAGCCCCAGCATTTT	NA	TRBV19	TRBJ1-5	NA
CASSYGERNSPLHF	TGTGCCAGCAGTTACGGGGAGAGGAATTCACCCCTCCACTTT	NA	TRBV6-5	TRBJ1-6	NA
CASSQGAGGGNEQFF	TGTGCCAGCAGCCAGGGGGCAGGGGGAGGAAATGAGCAGTTCTTC	NA	TRBV3-1/TRBV3-2	TRBJ2-1	NA
CAWTPGGPEQFF	TGTGCCTGGACCCCGGGGGGGCCGGAGCAGTTCTTC	NA	TRBV30	TRBJ2-1	TRBD2
CASSTRTEETQYF	TGTGCCAGTAGTACCCGGACGGAAGAGACCCAGTACTTC	NA	TRBV19	TRBJ2-5	NA
CASTWGSGETQYF	TGTGCCAGCACCTGGGGCTCGGGGGAGACCCAGTACTTC	once	TRBV2	TRBJ2-5	NA
CASSQGSASNTEAFF	TGTGCCAGCAGCCAAGGGAGCGCATCGAACACTGAAGCTTTCTTT	NA	TRBV3-1/TRBV3-2	TRBJ1-1	NA
CASSLVSGNQPQHF	TGCGCCAGCAGCTTGGTATCAGGGAATCAGCCCCAGCATTTT	NA	TRBV5-1	TRBJ1-5	NA
CASSTRAGGKYFGQPQHF	TGTGCCAGTAGTACCCGGGCAGGGGGCAAGTATTTCGGTCAGCCCCAGCATTTT	NA	TRBV19	TRBJ1-5	TRBD1
CASSLFGGDRGPAPNYGYTF	TGTGCCAGCAGTTTATTTGGCGGAGACAGGGGTCCCGCTCCTAACTATGGCTACACCTTC	once	TRBV27	TRBJ1-2	TRBD1
CASSYEQGRHNSPLHF	TGTGCCAGCAGTTACGAGCAGGGGCGTCATAATTCACCCCTCCACTTT	NA	TRBV6-5	TRBJ1-6	NA
CASSPVGQGAMNSPLHF	TGTGCCAGCTCACCAGTCGGACAGGGGGCCATGAATTCACCCCTCCACTTT	NA	TRBV18	TRBJ1-6	TRBD1
CASSMTGIGPYNSPLHF	TGTGCCAGTAGCATGACAGGGATCGGCCCCTATAATTCACCCCTCCACTTT	once	TRBV19	TRBJ1-6	TRBD1
CASIQQGVGELFF	TGTGCCAGCATCCAACAGGGCGTCGGGGAGCTGTTTTTT	NA	TRBV2	TRBJ2-2	NA
CAISGASGAYNEQFF	TGTGCCATCAGTGGGGCTAGCGGGGCCTACAATGAGCAGTTCTTC	NA	TRBV10-3	TRBJ2-1	TRBD2
CASSGTLNEKLFF	TGTGCCAGCAGCGGGACATTAAATGAAAAACTGTTTTTT	NA	TRBV9	TRBJ1-4	NA
CASSYLSRQGAGGYTF	TGTGCCAGCAGTTACTTGTCCCGACAGGGGGCAGGTGGCTACACCTTC	NA	TRBV6-5	TRBJ1-2	TRBD1
CASTSWGDTSETQYF	TGTGCCAGCACCTCGTGGGGGGACACCTCAGAGACCCAGTACTTC	NA	TRBV6-6	TRBJ2-5	NA
CASSLGSRTGNQPQHF	TGTGCCAGCAGCTTGGGATCGAGGACAGGCAATCAGCCCCAGCATTTT	NA	TRBV5-8	TRBJ1-5	NA
CASSDQDRGPYGYTF	TGTGCCAGCAGTGACCAAGACAGGGGGCCCTATGGCTACACCTTC	NA	TRBV6-1	TRBJ1-2	TRBD1
CASIRGSYNEQFF	TGTGCCAGCATTCGGGGTTCCTACAATGAGCAGTTCTTC	NA	TRBV12-3/TRBV12-4	TRBJ2-1	NA
CAISESGSGGVWTYEQYF	TGTGCCATCAGTGAGTCAGGTAGCGGGGGTGTTTGGACCTACGAGCAGTACTTC	NA	TRBV10-3	TRBJ2-7	TRBD2
CASSQFPGQRNTGELFF	TGCGCCAGCAGCCAATTCCCGGGACAGAGGAACACCGGGGAGCTGTTTTTT	NA	TRBV4-1	TRBJ2-2	TRBD1
CATSDGPRETQYF	TGTGCCACCAGTGATGGCCCCCGGGAGACCCAGTACTTC	NA	TRBV24-1	TRBJ2-5	NA
CASSLFQMGYTF	TGTGCCAGCAGCCTATTCCAGATGGGATACACCTTC	NA	TRBV3-1/TRBV3-2	TRBJ1-2	NA
CASSRQRNTEAFF	TGCGCCAGCAGCAGACAGAGGAACACTGAAGCTTTCTTT	NA	TRBV10-2	TRBJ1-1	NA
CASSVEGGGTMTGELFF	TGTGCCAGCAGCGTAGAAGGAGGCGGGACAATGACCGGGGAGCTGTTTTTT	NA	TRBV9	TRBJ2-2	NA
CASSIRTGADYEQYF	TGTGCCAGCAGCATAAGGACAGGGGCCGATTACGAGCAGTACTTC	NA	TRBV5-4	TRBJ2-7	TRBD1
CASSPLTGPNTEAFF	TGTGCCAGCAGTCCCTTGACAGGACCGAACACTGAAGCTTTCTTT	NA	TRBV14	TRBJ1-1	NA
CASSAQRNYGYTF	TGTGCCAGCAGTGCACAGAGGAACTATGGCTACACCTTC	NA	TRBV25-1	TRBJ1-2	NA
CASSLGTQHTQYF	TGTGCCAGCAGCTTAGGGACTCAGCATACGCAGTATTTT	NA	TRBV7-3	TRBJ2-3	NA